This record covers a single T cell receptor beta chain. The sample comes from a study of control samples from healthy donors and cancer patients. J gave up 0 bases and V 4 bases, and 4 bases lay outside the gene matches. Per the germline V gene, CDR1 is SGHNT and CDR2 is YYREEE (reference sequence). This CDR3 is 16 amino acids long. Measured with immunoSEQ multiplex PCR; TCRdb has only the in-frame clones, and not every one. The sample carries around 130,000 clones, roughly 86% recorded once. The chain links TRBV5-4 to TRBJ2-5; TRBD2 agrees at 12 bases. The sequence was collected from a man aged 50 or older with head and neck cancer. The sequenced material came from PBMCs. DNA of the CDR3: TGTGCCAGCAGCCCTGGACTAGCGGGGTACCAAGAGACCCAGTACTTC. Its protein is CASSPGLAGYQETQYF.